This paragraph covers one TCR beta chain sequence. The test was conducted at deep level. Each replicate PCR on the sorted subsets used 150 to 200 ng DNA (about 30,000 T cell genomes). Only in-frame clones appear in the TCRdb table, and some are missing; sequencing was by immunoSEQ multiplex PCR. The sample holds about 800,000 clones; 96% are singletons and the top ten take under 0.25%. The source of the sample is a study of shared clonotypes between healthy human individuals. CD8 cells classed as naive were CD45RO-negative and positively selected for CCR7, excluding terminally differentiated effector memory CD45RA+ cells. Sequencing was carried out using naive CD8+ T cells sorted from blood. The TCR sequence derives from a young man in good health.

DNA of the CDR3: TGTGCCAGCAGCCCCATCGGTTACGAGCAGTACTTC. This gives the protein CASSPIGYEQYF. The V gene is TRBV7-2, the J gene TRBJ2-7; no clear D. Germline V gene lookup returns CDR1 SGHTA and CDR2 FQGNSA. The CDR3 is 12 amino acids. The V and J ends lost 5 bases and 4 bases respectively, with 9 bases between them.